Below, 8 T cell receptor beta chains from the same sample are listed, as sequenced in a study of blood T cell repertoires in COVID-19. Assay used: immunoSEQ multiplex PCR; TCRdb lists only in-frame clones, some missing. The sample lists approximately 300,000 clones, roughly 90% occurring once. Sequences were obtained from PBMCs or T cells enriched from blood (not recorded which). The origin of the receptors is a woman between 25 and 40 years old who had been exposed to COVID-19.

The rearrangement joins TRBV12-2 to TRBJ2-7; TRBD2, the D gene given by the table, was not confirmed from the DNA. TRBV12-2 is a pseudogene locus. CDR3 length equals 14 residues. The CDR3 loop is CASRLASLSYEQYF. The CDR3, as DNA: TGTGCAAGTCGCTTAGCGTCCCTTTCCTACGAGCAGTACTTC.

Here the CDR3 reads CASSLEAGDIQYF. CDR3 DNA: TGTGCCAGCAGCTTAGAAGCGGGGGACATTCAGTACTTC. The chain joins TRBV11-3 to TRBJ2-4, with TRBD2 matching over 8 bases. With V trimmed by 0 bases and J by 8 bases, 0 bases remained unmatched. The germline V gene has CDR1 SGHNT and CDR2 YENEEA. CDR3 length: 13 residues.

The CDR3 coding sequence is TGCAGCGTTACTTCACAGGGGAATCTGGGGGAGACCCAGTACTTC. This gives the protein CSVTSQGNLGETQYF. The chain uses TRBV29-1 and TRBJ2-5, with 7 bases lining up with TRBD1. This CDR3 spans 15 amino acids. V shed 5 bases, J shed 5 bases, and the junction held 14 bases outside the gene matches. CDR1 and CDR2 from the germline V gene are SQVTM and ANQGSEA.

The chain employs TRBV28 and TRBJ1-1; 8 bases line up with TRBD1. This CDR3 comprises 13 residues. Germline V CDR1 and CDR2: MDHEN, SYDVKM. Trimming cost V 2 bases and J 11 bases; bases outside gene matches: 7. CDR3 DNA: TGTGCCAGCAGTTTACCCGACAGGGGACGGGCTTTCTTT. This sequence encodes CASSLPDRGRAFF.

The genes are TRBV10-1 and TRBJ1-2; D gene uncertain. Trimming took 3 bases from V and 5 from J, leaving 7 bases between them. Looked up from germline, CDR1 is WNHNN and CDR2 is SYGVQD (reference sequence). The CDR3 covers 12 residues. The CDR3, as DNA: TGCGCCAGCAGTGATGAGTATTATGGCTACACCTTC. Translated: CASSDEYYGYTF.

The rearrangement links TRBV15 to TRBJ1-5; D is unclear. The length of the CDR3 is 14 residues. The V gene lost 8 bases and the J gene lost 0 bases, with 11 bases spanning the gap. Germline values: CDR1 LNHNV, CDR2 YYDKDF (reference sequence). The CDR3 region is CATGTEYSNQPQHF. The CDR3, as DNA: TGTGCCACCGGTACAGAGTATAGCAATCAGCCCCAGCATTTT.

The chain carries TRBV11-2 and TRBJ2-7; maybe TRBD1 (6 bases). CDR3 length: 16 amino acids. The V and J ends lost 5 bases and 5 bases respectively, with 22 bases between them. Germline lookup yields CDR1 SGHAT and CDR2 FQNNGV. The CDR3 protein is CASSTIQGPKGNEQYF. The CDR3 nucleotides read TGTGCCAGCAGCACTATACAGGGACCAAAAGGGAACGAGCAGTACTTC. Full variable domain (outside the CDR3, taken from reference TRBV11-2 and TRBJ2-7): EAGVAQSPRYKIIEKRQSVAFWCNPISGHATLYWYQQILGQGPKLLIQFQNNGVVDDSQLPKDRFSAERLKGVDSTLKIQPAKLEDSAVYLCASSTIQGPKGNEQYFGPGTRLTVT.

The CDR3 region has the DNA TGTGCCAGCCATCGGGGTGGAGAGACCCAGTACTTC. It yields the protein CASHRGGETQYF. The genes are TRBV6-5 and TRBJ2-5, with D possibly being TRBD2 (5 bases). Per the germline V gene, CDR1 is MNHEY and CDR2 is SVGAGI. CDR3 length equals 12 residues. Trimming took 8 bases from V and 4 from J, leaving 11 bases between them.